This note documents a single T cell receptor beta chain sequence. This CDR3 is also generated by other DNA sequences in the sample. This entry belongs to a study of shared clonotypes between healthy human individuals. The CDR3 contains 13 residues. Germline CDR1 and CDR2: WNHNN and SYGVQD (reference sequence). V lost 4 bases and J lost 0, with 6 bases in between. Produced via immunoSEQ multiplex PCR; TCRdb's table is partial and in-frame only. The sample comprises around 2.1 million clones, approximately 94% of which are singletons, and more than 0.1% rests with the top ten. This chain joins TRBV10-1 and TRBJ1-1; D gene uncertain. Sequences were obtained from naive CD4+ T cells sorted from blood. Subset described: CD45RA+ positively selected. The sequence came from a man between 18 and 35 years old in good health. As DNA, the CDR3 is TGCGCCAGCAGTGGCCAAATGAACACTGAAGCTTTCTTT. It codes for CASSGQMNTEAFF.